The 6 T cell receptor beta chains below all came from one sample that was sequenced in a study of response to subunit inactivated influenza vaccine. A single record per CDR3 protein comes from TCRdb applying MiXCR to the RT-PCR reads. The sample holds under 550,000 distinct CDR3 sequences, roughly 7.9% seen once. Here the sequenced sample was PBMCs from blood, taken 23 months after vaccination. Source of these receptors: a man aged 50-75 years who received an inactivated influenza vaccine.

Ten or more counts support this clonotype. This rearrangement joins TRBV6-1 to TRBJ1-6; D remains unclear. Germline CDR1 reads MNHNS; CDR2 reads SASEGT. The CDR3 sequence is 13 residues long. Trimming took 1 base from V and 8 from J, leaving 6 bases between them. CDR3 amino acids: CASSEGIDSPLHF. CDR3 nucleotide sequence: TGTGCCAGCAGTGAAGGGATAGATTCACCCCTCCACTTT.

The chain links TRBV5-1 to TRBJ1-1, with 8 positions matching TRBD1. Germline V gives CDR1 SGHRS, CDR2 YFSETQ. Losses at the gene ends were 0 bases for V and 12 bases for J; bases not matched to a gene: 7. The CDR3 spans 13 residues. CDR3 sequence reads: CASSLEAGGPTFF. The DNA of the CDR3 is TGCGCCAGCAGCTTGGAGGCAGGGGGCCCAACTTTCTTT. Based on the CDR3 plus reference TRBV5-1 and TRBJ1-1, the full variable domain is KAGVTQTPRYLIKTRGQQVTLSCSPISGHRSVSWYQQTPGQGLQFLFEYFSETQRNKGNFPGRFSGRQFSNSRSEMNVSTLELGDSALYLCASSLEAGGPTFFGQGTRLTVV.

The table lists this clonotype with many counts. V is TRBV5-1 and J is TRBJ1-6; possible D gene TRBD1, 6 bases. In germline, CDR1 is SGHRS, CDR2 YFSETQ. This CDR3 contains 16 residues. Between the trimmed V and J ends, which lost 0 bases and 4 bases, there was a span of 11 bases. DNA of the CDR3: TGCGCCAGCAGCTTGGCGGGACAATTATATAATTCACCCCTCCACTTT. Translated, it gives CASSLAGQLYNSPLHF.

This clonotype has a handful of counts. The DNA of the CDR3 is TGTGCCAGCAAGGGGACGGGAGATACGCAGTATTTT. This sequence encodes CASKGTGDTQYF. The chain is built from TRBV28 and TRBJ2-3; either TRBD1 or TRBD2 may fit D (5 bases each). Trimming stripped 7 bases from V and 5 bases from J, with 10 bases between. CDR3 length: 12 residues. CDR1 is MDHEN, CDR2 SYDVKM, per germline.

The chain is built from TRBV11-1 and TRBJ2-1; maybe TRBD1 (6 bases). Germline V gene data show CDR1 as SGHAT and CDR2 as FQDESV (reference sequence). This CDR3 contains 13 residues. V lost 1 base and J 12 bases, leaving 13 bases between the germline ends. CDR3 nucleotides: TGTGCCAGCAGCTTAGGGGTGGGGGCTGGGCAGTTCTTC. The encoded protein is CASSLGVGAGQFF.

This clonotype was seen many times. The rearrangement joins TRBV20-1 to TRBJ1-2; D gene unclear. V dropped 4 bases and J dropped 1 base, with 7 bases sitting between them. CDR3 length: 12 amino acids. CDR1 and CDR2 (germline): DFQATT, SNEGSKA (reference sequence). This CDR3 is CSAMEVNYGYTF. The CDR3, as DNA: TGCAGTGCTATGGAGGTTAACTATGGCTACACCTTC.